This TCR beta chain comes out of a study of identical twins. The CDR3 sequence is 15 residues long. The germline gives CDR1 SGHTA, CDR2 FQGNSA. The germline V and J ends were trimmed by 0 bases and 0 bases, with 6 bases remaining between them. TCRdb re-called the 5' RACE reads with MiXCR, one entry per CDR3 protein. Of 240,000 or so distinct CDR3 sequences listed, roughly 7% are singletons. General study results and limits: Insertions were fewer in abundant cord blood beta clonotypes, whereas memory repertoires showed none of this pattern.

Ten or more counts support this clonotype. What it binds is unknown. The sample also formed part of further work on yellow fever vaccine responses in identical twins.

The clonotype was recovered from a woman between 18 and 29 years old in good health. Input material: memory (CD45RO+) T cells sorted from blood. This rearrangement joins TRBV7-2 to TRBJ2-1; no firm D call. The CDR3 loop is CASSLAASSYNEQFF. Written as DNA, the CDR3 is TGTGCCAGCAGCTTAGCAGCGAGCTCCTACAATGAGCAGTTCTTC.